Listed here are 17 T cell receptor beta chains from one sample, sequenced in a study of control samples from healthy donors and cancer patients. Libraries were prepared by immunoSEQ multiplex PCR; TCRdb keeps only in-frame clonotypes and omits some of them. This table has around 230,000 clones, just under 95% appearing once. Sequencing was performed on blood. These receptors all stem from a man between 45 and 60 years old in good health.

This chain uses TRBV7-7 with TRBJ2-2; TRBD1 matches 11 bases. This CDR3 has 17 amino acids. V lost 2 bases to trimming and J lost 7 bases; unmatched junction nucleotides: 9. The germline gives CDR1 SSHAT, CDR2 FNYEAQ (reference sequence). DNA for the CDR3: TGTGCCAGCAGCTTATCAGTAGGACAGGGGGCTTTCGGGGAGCTGTTTTTT. Amino acid sequence: CASSLSVGQGAFGELFF.

In DNA form, the CDR3 reads TGCGCCAGCAGCGTGGATGGGGTAACGCAGTATTTT. Its protein product is CASSVDGVTQYF. The chain carries TRBV5-1 and TRBJ2-3; D uncertain. The germline CDR1 and CDR2 sequences are SGHRS and YFSETQ. Trimming took off 4 bases at V and 9 bases at J, with 12 bases between the two ends. The CDR3 spans 12 residues.

CDR3 protein: CASSRDRRNEKLFF. CDR3 nucleotide sequence: TGTGCCAGCAGTCGGGACAGAAGGAATGAAAAACTGTTTTTT. The chain has TRBV6-5 and TRBJ1-4; 7 nucleotides agree with TRBD1. Germline values: CDR1 MNHEY, CDR2 SVGAGI. The CDR3 has 14 amino acids. The J segment lost 5 bases and the V segment lost 5 bases, leaving 5 bases of the junction unmatched.

This sequence joins TRBV5-6 and TRBJ2-5, with TRBD1 identical over 7 bases. CDR1 is SGHDT and CDR2 is YYEEEE in the germline V gene. Losses at the gene ends were 4 bases for V and 7 bases for J; bases not matched to a gene: 10. This CDR3 contains 14 residues. The CDR3 DNA follows: TGTGCCAGCAGCACACGAAGGGGGCCCGGGACCCAGTACTTC. Protein product: CASSTRRGPGTQYF.

V and J are TRBV27 and TRBJ2-3; D is uncertain. In germline, CDR1 is MNHEY, CDR2 SMNVEV (reference sequence). This CDR3 spans 14 amino acids. V gave up 5 bases and J gave up 7 bases, with 16 bases separating them. CDR3 residues: CASSPQYRRNTQYF. CDR3 sequence (DNA): TGTGCCAGCAGTCCTCAATACCGTCGGAATACGCAGTATTTT.

The J gene is TRBJ1-4, the V gene TRBV28; D is perhaps TRBD1 (6 bases). V lost 6 bases, J lost 4 bases, and 15 bases lay in between. The CDR3 loop spans 15 amino acids. CDR1 and CDR2 (germline): MDHEN, SYDVKM. The CDR3 DNA is TGTGCCAGCAGCATAAGGGGGGCGGGTAATGAAAAACTGTTTTTT. Translating it yields CASSIRGAGNEKLFF.

The gene calls are TRBV28 and TRBJ2-7; D possibly corresponds to TRBD2 (6 bases). The V end was cut by 3 bases, the J end by 1 base, with 10 bases between. The CDR3 is 14 residues long. The germline V gene has CDR1 MDHEN and CDR2 SYDVKM. CDR3 residues: CASSFGGGSYEQYF. The CDR3 nucleotides are TGTGCCAGCAGTTTTGGTGGGGGGTCCTACGAGCAGTACTTC.

In this sample, this clone turned up a few times. V usage is TRBV6-5 and J usage is TRBJ2-7, with 10 bases identical to TRBD2. This CDR3 spans 15 amino acids. The germline V gene has CDR1 MNHEY and CDR2 SVGAGI. Germline trimming cut 7 bases from V and 2 bases from J; bases unmatched to any gene: 8. The chain's CDR3 is CASTTLAGGTYEQYF. As DNA, the CDR3 is TGTGCCAGCACAACCTTAGCGGGGGGAACCTACGAGCAGTACTTC.

Notes on this clone: Germline is not matched at one junction end, which may reflect a read error. Other nucleotide sequences from this sample produce the same CDR3. The rearrangement links TRBV6-6 to TRBJ1-2; 7 bases align to TRBD1. CDR1 is MNHNY and CDR2 is SVGAGI in the germline V gene (reference sequence). This CDR3 is 15 amino acids long. Here the CDR3 reads CASRGTGALGYGYTF. CDR3 coding DNA: TGTGCCAGCAGGGGTACAGGGGCCCTGGGCTATGGTTACACCTTC.

The J gene is TRBJ1-3, the V gene TRBV29-1; 8 positions match TRBD1. CDR1 is SQVTM, CDR2 ANQGSEA, per germline. There are 15 residues in the CDR3. The J segment lost 3 bases and the V segment lost 6 bases, leaving 10 bases of the junction unmatched. The CDR3 DNA follows: TGCAGCGTCAAATCGGACAGGGACGATGGAAACACCATATATTTT. This translates into CSVKSDRDDGNTIYF.

The rearrangement links TRBV6-5 to TRBJ1-5, with D perhaps matching TRBD1 (5 bases). The CDR3 spans 15 residues. Germline V gene sequence: CDR1 MNHEY, CDR2 SVGAGI. Trimming took off 6 bases at V and 0 bases at J, with 12 bases between the two ends. The CDR3 region has the DNA TGTGCCAGCAGAATGGGGGGGGGTAGCAATCAGCCCCAGCATTTT. Translating gives CASRMGGGSNQPQHF.

The chain couples TRBV30 to TRBJ1-3; D gene uncertain. From germline, CDR1 is GTSNPN and CDR2 SVGIG (reference sequence). V was clipped by 7 bases and J by 3 bases, with 10 bases between them. CDR3 length equals 12 residues. The CDR3 sequence: CAYKTGGNTIYF. CDR3 nucleotides: TGTGCCTACAAGACGGGTGGAAACACCATATATTTT.

The chain carries TRBV10-1 and TRBJ2-1, with 7 bases aligning to TRBD2. The V gene's germline CDR1 is WNHNN and CDR2 SYGVQD (reference sequence). This CDR3 is built from 16 residues. V shed 0 bases, J shed 1 base, and the junction held 3 bases outside the gene matches. The DNA of the CDR3 is TGCGCCAGCAGTGAGTCGGGGCGGGGGTCCTACAATGAGCAGTTCTTC. Translation: CASSESGRGSYNEQFF.

The chain links TRBV19 to TRBJ1-2; no clear D. Germline V lookup: CDR1 LNHDA, CDR2 SQIVND (reference sequence). The V and J ends lost 3 bases and 8 bases respectively, with 13 bases between them. This CDR3 spans 13 amino acids. Written as DNA, the CDR3 is TGTGCCAGTAGTATCAAGGATGCGGGGGGCTACACCTTC. As protein: CASSIKDAGGYTF.

The rearrangement joins TRBV29-1 to TRBJ2-1, with a tentative D call TRBD1 (5 bases). Germline V gene data show CDR1 as SQVTM and CDR2 as ANQGSEA. There are 14 residues in the CDR3. V was clipped by 7 bases and J by 4 bases, with 17 bases between them. DNA of the CDR3: TGCAGCGGGCAGGGCACCCTCGGATACAATGAGCAGTTCTTC. Translating gives CSGQGTLGYNEQFF.

This sequence joins TRBV15 and TRBJ2-6; 8 bases line up with TRBD1. Germline trimming cut 2 bases from V and 9 bases from J; bases unmatched to any gene: 12. Germline V gene data show CDR1 as LNHNV and CDR2 as YYDKDF (reference sequence). This CDR3 spans 17 amino acids. CDR3 in DNA: TGTGCCACCAGCAGATCAAACCCGGACAGGGATGTCAACGTCCTGACTTTC. Protein product: CATSRSNPDRDVNVLTF.

A single count supports this clone. The chain joins TRBV9 to TRBJ1-5, with D possibly being TRBD1 (5 bases). Germline V CDR1 and CDR2: SGDLS, YYNGEE. The CDR3 is 15 amino acids. Trimming took off 3 bases at V and 3 bases at J, with 13 bases between the two ends. CDR3 bases: TGTGCCAGCAGCGCGCAGGGTGGAGCCAATCAGCCCCAGCATTTT. As protein: CASSAQGGANQPQHF. The full variable domain, with the rest looked up from reference TRBV9 and TRBJ1-5, is DSGVTQTPKHLITATGQRVTLRCSPRSGDLSVYWYQQSLDQGLQFLIQYYNGEERAKGNILERFSAQQFPDLHSELNLSSLELGDSALYFCASSAQGGANQPQHFGDGTRLSIL.